This T cell receptor (beta chain) is drawn from a study of T cells in Graves' hyperthyroidism and ophthalmopathy. Study-wide background: Blood from the periphery was taken at initial diagnosis, before any treatment.

This clonotype was recorded a few times. Its antigen is unknown. With a duration under 2 months, the hyperthyroidism was newly diagnosed in patients aged 18 to 65. Orbital computed tomography, thyroid ultrasound, serum thyroxine and TRAb, and clinical symptoms together informed the diagnoses. Amplified regions were TCR beta CDR3 sequences from RNA transcripts. TCR CDR3 regions were first amplified by RT-PCR with HTBI primers. MiXCR, applied by TCRdb to the multiplex PCR reads, yields one record per CDR3 protein. The table lists 250,000 to 300,000 distinct CDR3 sequences, approximately 14% of them singletons. Findings and limits, study-wide: The majority of expanded thyroid clonotypes above 0.001 also appeared in blood.

The CDR3 is 16 residues long. The germline gives CDR1 LGHNA, CDR2 YNFKEQ. Deletions cut 2 bases from V and 2 bases from J, with 15 bases between. This sequence originates from a woman aged 40 to 55 with Graves' hyperthyroidism that later progressed to Graves' ophthalmopathy. Input material: blood. The chain combines TRBV4-2 with TRBJ1-1, with D possibly TRBD1 on 6 matching bases. CDR3 in amino acids: CASSQRAGVLNTEAFF. The DNA for the CDR3 is TGTGCCAGCAGCCAAAGGGCAGGGGTCCTTAACACTGAAGCTTTCTTT.